This T cell receptor (beta chain) comes out of a study of CD8+ T cells in alopecia areata. For the study at large: It was oral tofacitinib, at 5 to 10 mg twice daily, that treated patients received. Overall study results and limits: The study found tofacitinib significantly decreased scalp clonality and expanded CD8+ clones among the top 100. With just one nonresponder, it is still uncertain whether baseline CD8+ expansion relates to response.

In each case, RNA was isolated and then reverse transcribed into cDNA as the sequencing template. The table came from immunoSEQ multiplex PCR; TCRdb's copy has only in-frame clones and leaves some out. The table lists 200,000 to 250,000 clones, 64% of them singletons. CDR3 length: 11 residues. Between the trimmed V and J ends, which lost 7 bases and 2 bases, there was a span of 6 bases. Germline values: CDR1 SEHNR, CDR2 FQNEAQ (reference sequence). This clone was found a few times. Antigen specificity is unknown. Stated treatment: oral pan-JAK inhibitor, 5-10 mg twice daily. Starting from PBMCs, sorting isolated CD4+ and CD8+ T cells.

The receptor was derived from a human donor with alopecia areata. This sample comprised CD4+ T cells sorted from blood, obtained at week 4, from a patient treated with tofacitinib. This chain connects TRBV7-9 to TRBJ2-7; D is uncertain. The CDR3 nucleotides are TGTGCCAGCACGGGCGCCTACGAGCAGTACTTC. It yields the protein CASTGAYEQYF.